This entry is about one T cell receptor beta chain. Its specificity is not known. The source of the sample is a study of PD-1 blockade in classical Hodgkin lymphoma. Relapse after autologous stem cell transplantation occurred in every patient, and brentuximab vedotin exposure varied. Study-level points and caveats: Newly diagnosed patients reportedly trailed healthy donors in baseline TCR diversity. Prior to therapy, complete responders displayed diversity much like that of newly diagnosed patients. Nivolumab starters within 1 year of ASCT were excluded. Although disease activity or prior therapy may be involved, causes of the repertoire differences remain undefined.

Assay: immunoSEQ multiplex PCR; the TCRdb copy retains only in-frame clones and omits some. The sample lists tens of thousands of clones, roughly 90% seen once, with roughly 10% in the top ten. Germline V gene data show CDR1 as SGHVS and CDR2 as FQNEAQ. The CDR3 consists of 16 residues. V was pared by 5 bases and J by 6 bases, with 11 bases of the junction left unmatched. This receptor was obtained from a human donor with classical Hodgkin lymphoma. The source material was peripheral blood mononuclear cells (PBMCs), sampled at baseline. The chain uses TRBV7-8 and TRBJ2-1; TRBD1 agrees at 9 bases. This chain's CDR3 is CASSPYGGQGGNEQFF. The CDR3 DNA sequence: TGTGCCAGCAGCCCCTACGGGGGACAGGGCGGCAATGAGCAGTTCTTC.